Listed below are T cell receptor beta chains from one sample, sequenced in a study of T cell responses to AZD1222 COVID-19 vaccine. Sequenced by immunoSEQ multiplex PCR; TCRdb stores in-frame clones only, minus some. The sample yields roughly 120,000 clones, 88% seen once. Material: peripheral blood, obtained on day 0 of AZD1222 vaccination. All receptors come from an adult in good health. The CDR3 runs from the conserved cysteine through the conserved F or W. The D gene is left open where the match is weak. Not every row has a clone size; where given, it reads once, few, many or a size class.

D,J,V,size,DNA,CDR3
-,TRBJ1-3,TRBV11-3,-,TGTGCCAGCCAGAGGGGCGAAGGAAACACCATATATTTT,CASQRGEGNTIYF
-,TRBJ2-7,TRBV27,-,TGTGCCAGCAGGGGCTCTCCCACCTACGAGCAGTACTTC,CASRGSPTYEQYF
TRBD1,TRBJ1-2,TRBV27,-,TGTGCCAGCAGTTCGGACAGGACCTCCTATGGCTACACCTTC,CASSSDRTSYGYTF
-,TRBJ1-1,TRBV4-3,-,TGCGCCAGCAGCCAAAGACAGGTTAACACTGAAGCTTTCTTT,CASSQRQVNTEAFF
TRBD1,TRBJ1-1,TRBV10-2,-,TGCGCCAGCAGGACAGGGACCACTGAAGCTTTCTTT,CASRTGTTEAFF
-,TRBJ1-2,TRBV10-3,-,TGTGCCATCAGTGGACGCGAGACGAGCTACACCTTC,CAISGRETSYTF
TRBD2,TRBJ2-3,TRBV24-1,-,TGTGCCACCAGTGACTCAACTAGCGCCGCTAGAACAGATACGCAGTATTTT,CATSDSTSAARTDTQYF
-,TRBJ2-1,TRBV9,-,TGTGCCAGCAGCGTAGGGCACAGCGAATACAATGAGCAGTTCTTC,CASSVGHSEYNEQFF
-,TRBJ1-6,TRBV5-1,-,TGCGCCAGCAGCTTGGCTAGGACAGATAATTCACCCCTCCACTTT,CASSLARTDNSPLHF
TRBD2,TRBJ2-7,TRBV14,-,TGTGCCAGCAGCCACGGGACTAGCGGCTACGAGCAGTACTTC,CASSHGTSGYEQYF
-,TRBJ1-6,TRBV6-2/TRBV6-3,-,TGTGCCAGCAGTGCTATGGGACCGCCTAATTCACCCCTCCACTTT,CASSAMGPPNSPLHF
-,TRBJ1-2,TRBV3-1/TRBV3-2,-,TGTGCCAGCAGCCAAAACACTATGCCTGGCTACACCTTC,CASSQNTMPGYTF
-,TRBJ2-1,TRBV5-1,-,TGCGCCAGCAGCTTGCAAGGGGGGGCCTACAATGAGCAGTTCTTC,CASSLQGGAYNEQFF
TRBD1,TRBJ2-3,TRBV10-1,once,TGCGCCAGCAGCCCTTCGAGGACAGGGTTGGGCACAGATACGCAGTATTTT,CASSPSRTGLGTDTQYF
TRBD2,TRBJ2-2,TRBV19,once,TGTGCCAGTAGTATTGATGGGCCTAGCGGGGGTATTGGGGAGCTGTTTTTT,CASSIDGPSGGIGELFF
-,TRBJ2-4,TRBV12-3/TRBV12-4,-,TGTGCCAGCAGTTCCGAGGGCGGGAACATTCAGTACTTC,CASSSEGGNIQYF
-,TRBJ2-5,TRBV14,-,TGTGCCAGCAGCCAAATATATGGGGGGCAAGAGACCCAGTACTTC,CASSQIYGGQETQYF
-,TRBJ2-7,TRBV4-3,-,TGCGCCAGCAGCCAACGGGACCAAACCTACGAGCAGTACTTC,CASSQRDQTYEQYF
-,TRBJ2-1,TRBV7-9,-,TGTGCCAGCAGCCTTAGCTCCTACAATGAGCAGTTCTTC,CASSLSSYNEQFF
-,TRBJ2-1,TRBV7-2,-,TGTGCCAGCAGCCGGGGGAATGAGCAGTTCTTC,CASSRGNEQFF
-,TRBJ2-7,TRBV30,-,TGTGCCTGGAGGCCAGACAGGAGGGGCTCCTACGAGCAGTACTTC,CAWRPDRRGSYEQYF
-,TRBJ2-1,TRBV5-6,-,TGTGCCAGCAGCTTGGATCCGGGGGCTAGGAATGAGCAGTTCTTC,CASSLDPGARNEQFF
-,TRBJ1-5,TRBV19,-,TGTGCCAGTAGTCTCGGGACGGGGTTCGGAGAGCCCCAGCATTTT,CASSLGTGFGEPQHF
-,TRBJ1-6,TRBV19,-,TGTGCCAGTAGTATAACGGGTGGGAATTCACCCCTCCACTTT,CASSITGGNSPLHF
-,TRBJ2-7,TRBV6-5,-,TGTGCCAGCAGTTACTCGAAGTCAGGTCGATACGAGCAGTACTTC,CASSYSKSGRYEQYF
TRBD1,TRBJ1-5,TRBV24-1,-,TGTGCCACCAGTGATAGCGGGACAGGGGGCAATCAGCCCCAGCATTTT,CATSDSGTGGNQPQHF
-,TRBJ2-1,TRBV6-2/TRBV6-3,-,TGTGCCAGCAGTTACTCGCGAAGTTACAATGAGCAGTTCTTC,CASSYSRSYNEQFF
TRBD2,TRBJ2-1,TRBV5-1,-,TGCGCCAGCAGCTTGATTAGCGGGAGGGGATACGACAATGAGCAGTTCTTC,CASSLISGRGYDNEQFF
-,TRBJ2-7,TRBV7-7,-,TGTGCTAGCAGCTTAGAGGCAGGGCCATCCTACGAGCAGTACTTC,CASSLEAGPSYEQYF
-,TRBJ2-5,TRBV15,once,TGTGCCACCAGCAGAGATAGCAGGGCAAAGACCCAGTACTTC,CATSRDSRAKTQYF
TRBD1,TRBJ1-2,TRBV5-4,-,TGTGCCAGCAGCCGGGACAGCAGTAACTATGGCTACACCTTC,CASSRDSSNYGYTF
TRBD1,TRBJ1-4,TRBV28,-,TGTGCCAGCAGCTCTCCCTCCGGGACAGGACTATCTAATGAAAAACTGTTTTTT,CASSSPSGTGLSNEKLFF
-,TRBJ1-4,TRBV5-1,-,TGCGCCAGCAGCTTGCAACGAAGGGGCAATGAAAAACTGTTTTTT,CASSLQRRGNEKLFF
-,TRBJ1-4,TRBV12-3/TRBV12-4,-,TGTGCCAGCAGTTTGACCCGAGAAAAACTGTTTTTT,CASSLTREKLFF
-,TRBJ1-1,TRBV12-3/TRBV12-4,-,TGTGCCAGCAGTTCCCCTGCCGTCGAAGCTTTCTTT,CASSSPAVEAFF
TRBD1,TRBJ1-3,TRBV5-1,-,TGCGCCAGCAGCGTGGGACAGACTGGAAACACCATATATTTT,CASSVGQTGNTIYF
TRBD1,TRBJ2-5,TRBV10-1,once,TGCGCCAGCAGTGAGTTTAGGACAGGGGCCCAAGAGACCCAGTACTTC,CASSEFRTGAQETQYF
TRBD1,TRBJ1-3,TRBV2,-,TGTGCCAGCAGCTCGGACAGGGGGAACACCATATATTTT,CASSSDRGNTIYF
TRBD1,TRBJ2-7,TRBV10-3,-,TGTGCCATCAGAGGACAGGGGGGGACCTACGAGCAGTACTTC,CAIRGQGGTYEQYF
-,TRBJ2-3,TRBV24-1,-,TGTGCCACCAGTGATTTTGGCCGTCGGGAGTCAGATACGCAGTATTTT,CATSDFGRRESDTQYF
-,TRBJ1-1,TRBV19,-,TGTGCCAGTAGTATTTCGGGCAGAAACACTGAAGCTTTCTTT,CASSISGRNTEAFF
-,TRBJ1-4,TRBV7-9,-,TGTGCCAGCAGCAAGTCTCTGGTTGGTGAAAAACTGTTTTTT,CASSKSLVGEKLFF
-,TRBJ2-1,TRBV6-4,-,TGTGCCAGCAGTGACTCAGCAAGGAGCGTGGCTGAGCAGTTCTTC,CASSDSARSVAEQFF
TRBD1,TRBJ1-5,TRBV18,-,TGTGCCAGCTCACCAGACAGGGGTGGGCAGCCCCAGCATTTT,CASSPDRGGQPQHF
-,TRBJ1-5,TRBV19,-,TGTGCCAGTAGTATTACCGTTAGCAATCAGCCCCAGCATTTT,CASSITVSNQPQHF
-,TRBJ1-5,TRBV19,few,TGTGCCAGTAGTATAGTAAACCGGGGGGAACAGCCCCAGCATTTT,CASSIVNRGEQPQHF
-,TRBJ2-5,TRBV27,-,TGTGCCAGCAGTTTAGAGGCAGGGAGTTGGTGGGAGACCCAGTACTTC,CASSLEAGSWWETQYF
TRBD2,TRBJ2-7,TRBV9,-,TGTGCCAGCAGCGAGCCCTCTAGCGGGGGGTGTAACGAGCAGTACTTC,CASSEPSSGGCNEQYF
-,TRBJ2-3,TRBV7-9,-,TGTGCCAGCAGCTTAGGAACAGATACGCAGTATTTT,CASSLGTDTQYF
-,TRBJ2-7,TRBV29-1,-,TGCAGCGCCGCCCTAGTTGCAGGGTATCCCTCCTACGAGCAGTACTTC,CSAALVAGYPSYEQYF
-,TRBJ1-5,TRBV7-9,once,TGTGCCAGCAGCTTTGGGGGGGGGTTGTCTCAGCCCCAGCATTTT,CASSFGGGLSQPQHF
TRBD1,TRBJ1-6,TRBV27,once,TGTGCCAGCAGGGGGGGACAGGGATCTACCTATAATTCACCCCTCCACTTT,CASRGGQGSTYNSPLHF
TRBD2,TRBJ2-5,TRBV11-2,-,TGTGCCAGCAGCCCTACGTCGGGGGGGGAGACCCAGTACTTC,CASSPTSGGETQYF
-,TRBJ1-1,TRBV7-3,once,TGTGCCAGCAGCCTCAAAGTTAGTACTGAAGCTTTCTTT,CASSLKVSTEAFF
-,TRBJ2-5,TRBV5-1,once,TGCGCCAGCAGCTTGGCAGGGCTTGGAGAGACCCAGTACTTC,CASSLAGLGETQYF
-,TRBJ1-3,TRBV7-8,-,TGTGCCAGCAGCCCTTCCAACTCTGGAAACACCATATATTTT,CASSPSNSGNTIYF
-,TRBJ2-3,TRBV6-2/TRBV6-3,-,TGTGCCAGCAGTTACCGGTGGGTGGATACGCAGTATTTT,CASSYRWVDTQYF
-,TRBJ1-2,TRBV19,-,TGTGCCAGTAGTATAAATGGCCCTGGCTACACCTTC,CASSINGPGYTF
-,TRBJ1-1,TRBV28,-,TGTGCCAGCCGCGGGGGGGACGAAACCGTAAACACTGAAGCTTTCTTT,CASRGGDETVNTEAFF
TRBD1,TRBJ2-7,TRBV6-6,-,TGTGCCAGCAGTTACCAATCAGGGGGAGAGCAGTACTTC,CASSYQSGGEQYF